Each of the 28 T cell receptor beta chains below was sequenced from the same sample in a study of PD-1 and CTLA-4 blockade in melanoma. The data were produced by immunoSEQ multiplex PCR, yet TCRdb's version contains in-frame clones alone and is incomplete. Among approximately 7,200 clones listed, roughly 80% were seen once. Here the sequenced sample was CD8+ T cells from peripheral blood, taken before anti-PD-1 treatment. The receptor set was obtained from a human donor with melanoma.

The chain combines TRBV10-2 with TRBJ1-1; 12 nucleotides match TRBD1. J gave up 5 bases and V 3 bases, and 7 bases lay outside the gene matches. The CDR3 is 16 residues long. Germline V CDR1 and CDR2: WSHSY, SAAADI. The CDR3 loop is CASSERDRGQLTEAFF. Here the CDR3 DNA reads TGCGCCAGCAGTGAACGGGACAGGGGGCAATTGACTGAAGCTTTCTTT.

For this clone: Other DNA sequences in this sample translate to the same CDR3. The chain joins TRBV6-5 to TRBJ2-7; 8 bases match TRBD2. V shed 2 bases, J shed 7 bases, and the junction held 10 bases outside the gene matches. This CDR3 spans 15 amino acids. The germline V gene encodes CDR1 MNHEY and CDR2 SVGAGI. The CDR3 region is CASSYLSAGGLEQYF. Here the CDR3 DNA reads TGTGCCAGCAGTTACCTGTCGGCGGGGGGATTGGAGCAGTACTTC.

This clone was observed a few times. This rearrangement joins TRBV7-6 to TRBJ2-2, with TRBD2 matching 11 bases. CDR3 length: 17 residues. J was trimmed by 4 bases and V by 0 bases; bases with no gene match: 4. CDR1 is SGHVS, CDR2 FNYEAQ, per germline. The CDR3 loop is CASSLALAGGLTGELFF. The DNA for the CDR3 is TGTGCCAGCAGCTTAGCGCTAGCGGGAGGTCTCACCGGGGAGCTGTTTTTT.

The chain carries TRBV7-9 and TRBJ2-3, with D tentatively TRBD1 (6 bases). V lost 5 bases and J 5 bases, leaving 14 bases between the germline ends. The CDR3 contains 14 residues. Germline CDR1 SEHNR, CDR2 FQNEAQ (reference sequence). The CDR3 here is CASSTRGSEDTQYF. In nucleotides, the CDR3 is TGTGCCAGCAGCACTAGGGGGAGCGAAGATACGCAGTATTTT.

CDR3 nucleotide sequence: TGCGCCAGCAGCCAACAAGGAGATGTATTCTCCACCTTC. Translating gives CASSQQGDVFSTF. The rearrangement uses TRBV4-1 and TRBJ1-2; no definite D call. This CDR3 has 13 amino acids. The V end lost 2 bases, the J end lost 13 bases, and 17 bases lay between the germline ends. The germline CDR1 and CDR2 sequences are MGHRA and YSYEKL.

This clone was detected once. The chain combines TRBV2 with TRBJ1-1, with TRBD1 matching over 8 bases. The CDR3 length is 13 residues. Looked up from germline, CDR1 is SNHLY and CDR2 is FYNNEI. The V segment lost 5 bases and the J segment 5 bases; nucleotides outside the gene matches: 4. The CDR3 reads CASSLQGGTEAFF. The CDR3 DNA reads TGTGCCAGCAGTCTACAGGGGGGAACTGAAGCTTTCTTT.

The chain uses TRBV4-3 and TRBJ1-2, with D perhaps TRBD1 (5 bases). The V gene lost 0 bases and the J gene lost 5 bases, with 13 bases spanning the gap. CDR3 length: 15 amino acids. Looked up from germline, CDR1 is LGHNA and CDR2 is YSLEER. Written as DNA, the CDR3 is TGCGCCAGCAGCCAAGATACGGGGGGTGTGTATGGCTACACCTTC. The encoded protein is CASSQDTGGVYGYTF.

This clone has more than one count but fewer than ten. For the CDR3, the DNA is TGCGCCAGCAGCCAAGGGTATAACCAAGAGACCCAGTACTTC. It codes for CASSQGYNQETQYF. The J gene is TRBJ2-5, the V gene TRBV4-3; D is unclear. The CDR3 is 14 residues long. V dropped 1 base and J dropped 0 bases, with 6 bases sitting between them. Germline V lookup: CDR1 LGHNA, CDR2 YSLEER.

This chain connects TRBV4-1 to TRBJ1-5; TRBD1 matches 7 bases. The junction had 5 bases not matched to a gene; V was cut back by 1 base and J by 5 bases. The germline V gene has CDR1 MGHRA and CDR2 YSYEKL. The CDR3 contains 15 residues. The CDR3 nucleotides are TGCGCCAGCAGCCAAGGACAGGGATCGGATCAGCCCCAGCATTTT. It specifies CASSQGQGSDQPQHF.

The chain joins TRBV7-9 to TRBJ2-5; TRBD1 might be the D (6 bases). The V and J ends lost 4 bases and 4 bases respectively, with 16 bases between them. CDR3 length equals 15 residues. CDR1 and CDR2 (germline): SEHNR, FQNEAQ (reference sequence). The CDR3 spells CASSWLQGVGETQYF. The CDR3 DNA reads as TGTGCCAGCAGCTGGCTACAGGGTGTCGGAGAGACCCAGTACTTC.

V and J are TRBV4-3 and TRBJ2-7; the D call may be TRBD1 or TRBD2 (5 bases each). The CDR3 contains 17 residues. V gave up 0 bases and J gave up 2 bases, with 17 bases separating them. CDR1 is LGHNA, CDR2 YSLEER, per germline. CDR3 residues: CASSQDRMGVATYEQYF. The CDR3 DNA reads TGCGCCAGCAGCCAAGATCGGATGGGGGTCGCAACCTACGAGCAGTACTTC.

This clone appeared a few times. The gene calls are TRBV6-2 or TRBV6-3 and TRBJ2-1, with 11 bases lining up with TRBD2. V lost 6 bases and J lost 4; bases outside the gene matches: 17. The V gene's germline CDR1 is MNHEY and CDR2 SVGEGT. The CDR3 runs to 19 residues. CDR3 sequence (DNA): TGTGCCAGCAGCCGAACTAGACGAATAGCGGGGGGGCATTACAATGAGCAGTTCTTC. Amino acid sequence: CASSRTRRIAGGHYNEQFF.

The genes are TRBV4-1 and TRBJ1-1, with 7 nucleotides matching TRBD1. Losses at the gene ends were 0 bases for V and 3 bases for J; bases not matched to a gene: 1. There are 14 residues in the CDR3. The germline CDR1 and CDR2 sequences are MGHRA and YSYEKL. The CDR3 region is CASSQDGQDTEAFF. DNA of the CDR3: TGCGCCAGCAGCCAAGACGGACAGGACACTGAAGCTTTCTTT.

The rearrangement uses TRBV10-2 and TRBJ2-2; 11 positions agree with TRBD2. Germline V gene lookup returns CDR1 WSHSY and CDR2 SAAADI. This CDR3 has 15 amino acids. V shed 5 bases and J 6 bases; nucleotides not matched to a gene: 5. For the CDR3, the DNA is TGCGCCAGCAGTTCCGGGACTAGCGGAGCCGGGGAGCTGTTTTTT. It codes for CASSSGTSGAGELFF.

The chain has TRBV29-1 and TRBJ1-1; D is unclear. This CDR3 has 11 amino acids. Looked up from germline, CDR1 is SQVTM and CDR2 is ANQGSEA. The V gene lost 4 bases and the J gene lost 2 bases, with 5 bases spanning the gap. CDR3 DNA sequence: TGCAGCGTTGTCACCAACACTGAAGCTTTCTTT. As protein: CSVVTNTEAFF.

Only a few counts were recorded for this clone. This sequence joins TRBV30 and TRBJ2-3; a weak D match, TRBD1 (6 bases). CDR1 and CDR2 from the germline V gene are GTSNPN and SVGIG (reference sequence). The V gene lost 3 bases and the J gene lost 6 bases, with 13 bases spanning the gap. The CDR3 is made up of 13 amino acids. The CDR3 nucleotides read TGTGCCTGGAGAGCAGGGGCTCGGGATACGCAGTATTTT. It translates to CAWRAGARDTQYF.

The chain employs TRBV4-3 and TRBJ2-3; D is ambiguous. Trimming stripped 4 bases from V and 6 bases from J, with 11 bases between. The CDR3 covers 13 residues. Germline values: CDR1 LGHNA, CDR2 YSLEER. The CDR3 loop reads CASSRVEGDTQYF. As DNA, the CDR3 is TGCGCCAGCAGCCGAGTCGAAGGGGATACGCAGTATTTT.

This chain connects TRBV9 to TRBJ1-5; TRBD1 matches 7 bases. Germline lookup yields CDR1 SGDLS and CDR2 YYNGEE. With V trimmed by 3 bases and J by 6 bases, 9 bases remained unmatched. The CDR3 sequence is 15 residues long. The CDR3 DNA is TGTGCCAGCAGCGAGGGGACAGTGGAATCTCAGCCCCAGCATTTT. Translation gives CASSEGTVESQPQHF.

The chain couples TRBV6-2 or TRBV6-3 to TRBJ1-1; D is unclear. Germline V lookup: CDR1 MNHEY, CDR2 SVGEGT. The CDR3 loop spans 16 amino acids. Trimming took off 4 bases at V and 1 base at J, with 16 bases between the two ends. CDR3 DNA sequence: TGTGCCAGCAGTTTCTCCCTAGAGGGCGCGAACACTGAAGCTTTCTTT. Amino acids: CASSFSLEGANTEAFF.

A single count supports this clone. The V and J genes are TRBV29-1 and TRBJ2-1, with D uncertain. The CDR3 runs to 13 residues. Germline values: CDR1 SQVTM, CDR2 ANQGSEA. Trimming pared 6 bases from V and 8 bases from J, leaving 17 bases between. The CDR3 sequence is CSVLIRTEDEQFF. The CDR3 DNA follows: TGCAGCGTCCTCATTAGGACCGAGGATGAGCAGTTCTTC.

This clone was found once. The genes are TRBV21-1 and TRBJ2-3; TRBD2 is the table's D call, not checked against the DNA. TRBV21-1 corresponds to a pseudogene. The CDR3 consists of 17 residues. Written as DNA, the CDR3 is TGTGCCAGCAGCAAAGGAACGGGACTTACTAGCACAGATACGCAGTATTTT. It encodes CASSKGTGLTSTDTQYF.

The CDR3 loop is CASSINTALSSYEQYF. The CDR3 nucleotides read TGTGCCAGTAGTATAAATACAGCGCTTTCTTCCTACGAGCAGTACTTC. This chain links TRBV19 with TRBJ2-7; D is unclear. The ends were cut back, 2 bases at V and 1 base at J, with 15 bases in the middle. CDR3 length: 16 amino acids. Germline CDR1 is LNHDA and CDR2 is SQIVND (reference sequence).

This clone has a handful of counts. The rearrangement joins TRBV4-3 to TRBJ1-2; no clear D gene. Per the germline V gene, CDR1 is LGHNA and CDR2 is YSLEER. Deletions cut 4 bases from V and 6 bases from J, with 12 bases between. The CDR3 runs to 13 residues. CDR3 protein: CASSRTNSDGYTF. The CDR3 DNA is TGCGCCAGCAGCCGCACCAATTCTGATGGCTACACCTTC.

The V call is TRBV7-2, the J call TRBJ1-3; D unresolved. Germline CDR1 and CDR2: SGHTA and FQGNSA. Trimming stripped 3 bases from V and 4 bases from J, with 10 bases between. The CDR3 has 14 residues. CDR3 sequence reads: CASSLVSAGNTIYF. The CDR3 DNA sequence: TGTGCCAGCAGCTTGGTATCGGCCGGAAACACCATATATTTT.

The chain recombines TRBV27 with TRBJ2-1; 7 bases are shared with TRBD2. Germline V lookup: CDR1 MNHEY, CDR2 SMNVEV (reference sequence). J gave up 0 bases and V 6 bases, and 5 bases lay outside the gene matches. The CDR3 loop spans 15 amino acids. Here the CDR3 reads CASRTGTTSYNEQFF. The CDR3 bases are TGTGCCAGCAGAACCGGGACTACCTCCTACAATGAGCAGTTCTTC.

The chain recombines TRBV12-3 or TRBV12-4 with TRBJ2-1; D not resolved. This CDR3 spans 12 amino acids. With 6 bases removed from V and 7 bases from J, the gap between germline ends came to 10 bases. The CDR3 sequence is CASSPVENEQFF. The CDR3, as DNA: TGTGCCAGCAGCCCGGTGGAAAATGAGCAGTTCTTC.

This clone counts as medium-sized. The chain combines TRBV7-9 with TRBJ2-7; D unclear. Trimming pared 5 bases from V and 2 bases from J, leaving 7 bases between. The germline V gene encodes CDR1 SEHNR and CDR2 FQNEAQ (reference sequence). This CDR3 region has 12 residues. The CDR3 is CASSPSPYEQYF. CDR3 bases: TGTGCCAGCAGCCCCTCACCCTACGAGCAGTACTTC.

This clone appeared once. The chain recombines TRBV3-1 (or the pseudogene TRBV3-2) with TRBJ2-1; D unresolved. The CDR3 is 9 residues long. V lost 3 bases and J lost 15, with 6 bases in between. Germline CDR1 and CDR2: LGHDT and YNNKEL (reference sequence). CDR3 sequence reads: CASSHRGFF. The CDR3 DNA sequence: TGTGCCAGCAGCCATCGAGGGTTCTTC.